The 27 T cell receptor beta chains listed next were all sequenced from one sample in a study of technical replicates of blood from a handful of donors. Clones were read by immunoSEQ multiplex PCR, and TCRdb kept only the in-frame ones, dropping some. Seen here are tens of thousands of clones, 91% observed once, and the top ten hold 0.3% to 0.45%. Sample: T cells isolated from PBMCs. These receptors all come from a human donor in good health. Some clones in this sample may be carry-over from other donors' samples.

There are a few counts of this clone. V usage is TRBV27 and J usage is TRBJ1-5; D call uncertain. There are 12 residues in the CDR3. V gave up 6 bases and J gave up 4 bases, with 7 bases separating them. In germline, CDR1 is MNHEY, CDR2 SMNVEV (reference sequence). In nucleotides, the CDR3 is TGTGCCAGCAGCCGGACTAATCAGCCCCAGCATTTT. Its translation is CASSRTNQPQHF.

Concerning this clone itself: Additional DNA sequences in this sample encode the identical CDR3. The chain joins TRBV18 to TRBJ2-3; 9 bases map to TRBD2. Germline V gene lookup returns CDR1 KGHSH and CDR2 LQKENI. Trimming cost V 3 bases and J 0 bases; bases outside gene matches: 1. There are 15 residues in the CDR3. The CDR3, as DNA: TGTGCCAGCTCACCGCTAGCGGGAAGCACAGATACGCAGTATTTT. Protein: CASSPLAGSTDTQYF.

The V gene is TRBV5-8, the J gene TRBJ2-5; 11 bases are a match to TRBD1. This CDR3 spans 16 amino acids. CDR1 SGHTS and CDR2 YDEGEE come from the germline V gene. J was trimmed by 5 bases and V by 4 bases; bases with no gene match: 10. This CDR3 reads CASSRPRTGGAETQYF. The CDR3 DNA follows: TGTGCCAGCAGCCGACCCAGGACAGGGGGCGCGGAGACCCAGTACTTC.

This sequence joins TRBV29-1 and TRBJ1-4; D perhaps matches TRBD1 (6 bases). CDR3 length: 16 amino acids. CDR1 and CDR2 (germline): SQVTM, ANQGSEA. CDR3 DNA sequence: TGCAGTGCCCGCGGGGGGCCCCGGGACGGTAATGAAAAACTGTTTTTT. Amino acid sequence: CSARGGPRDGNEKLFF.

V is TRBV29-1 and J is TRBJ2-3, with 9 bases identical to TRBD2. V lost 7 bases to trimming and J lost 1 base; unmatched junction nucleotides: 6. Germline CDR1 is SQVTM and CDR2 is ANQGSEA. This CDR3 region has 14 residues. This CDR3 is CSAVSGSGTDTQYF. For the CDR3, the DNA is TGCAGCGCCGTTAGCGGGAGCGGCACAGATACGCAGTATTTT.

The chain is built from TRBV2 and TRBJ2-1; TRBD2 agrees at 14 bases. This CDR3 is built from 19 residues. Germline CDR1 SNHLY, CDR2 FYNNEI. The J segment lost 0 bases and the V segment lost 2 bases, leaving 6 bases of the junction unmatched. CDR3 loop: CASSESRTSGGSSYNEQFF. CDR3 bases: TGTGCCAGCAGTGAATCTAGGACTAGCGGGGGGAGCTCCTACAATGAGCAGTTCTTC.

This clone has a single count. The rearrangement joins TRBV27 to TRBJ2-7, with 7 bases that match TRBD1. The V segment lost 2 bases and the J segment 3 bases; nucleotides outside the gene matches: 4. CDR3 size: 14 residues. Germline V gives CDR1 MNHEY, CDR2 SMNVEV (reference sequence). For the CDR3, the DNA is TGTGCCAGCAGTTTAAAGAGGACAGGCTACGAGCAGTACTTC. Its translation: CASSLKRTGYEQYF.

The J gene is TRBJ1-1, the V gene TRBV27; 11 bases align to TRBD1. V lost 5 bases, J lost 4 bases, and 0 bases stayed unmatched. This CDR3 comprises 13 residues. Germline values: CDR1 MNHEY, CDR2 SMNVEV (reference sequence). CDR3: CASSGQGATEAFF. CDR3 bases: TGTGCCAGCAGTGGACAGGGGGCCACTGAAGCTTTCTTT.

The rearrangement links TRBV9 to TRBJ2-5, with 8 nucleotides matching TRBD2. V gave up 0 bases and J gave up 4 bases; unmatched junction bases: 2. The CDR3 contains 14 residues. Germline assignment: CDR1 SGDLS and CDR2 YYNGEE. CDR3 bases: TGTGCCAGCAGCGTAGACGCGGGGGGAGAGACCCAGTACTTC. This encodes CASSVDAGGETQYF.

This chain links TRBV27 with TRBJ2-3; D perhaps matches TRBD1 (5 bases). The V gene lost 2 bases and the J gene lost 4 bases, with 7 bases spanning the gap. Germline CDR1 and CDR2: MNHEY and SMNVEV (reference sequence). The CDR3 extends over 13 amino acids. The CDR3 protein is CASSLMGPDTQYF. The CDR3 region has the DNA TGTGCCAGCAGTTTAATGGGGCCAGATACGCAGTATTTT.

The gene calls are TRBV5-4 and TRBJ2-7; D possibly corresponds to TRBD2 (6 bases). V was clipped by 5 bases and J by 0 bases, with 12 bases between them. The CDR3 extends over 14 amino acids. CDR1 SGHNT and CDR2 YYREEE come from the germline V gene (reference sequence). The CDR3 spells CASSRGSGSYEQYF. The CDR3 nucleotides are TGTGCCAGCAGTCGGGGTAGCGGCTCCTACGAGCAGTACTTC. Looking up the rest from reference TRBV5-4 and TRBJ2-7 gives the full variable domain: ETGVTQSPTHLIKTRGQQVTLRCSSQSGHNTVSWYQQALGQGPQFIFQYYREEENGRGNFPPRFSGLQFPNYSSELNVNALELDDSALYLCASSRGSGSYEQYFGPGTRLTVT.

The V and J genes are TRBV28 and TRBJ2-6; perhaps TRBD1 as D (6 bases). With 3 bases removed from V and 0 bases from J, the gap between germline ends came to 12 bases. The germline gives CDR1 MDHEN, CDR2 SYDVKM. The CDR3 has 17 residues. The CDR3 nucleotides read TGTGCCAGCAGTTTGGGCAGGGGTTACTCTGGGGCCAACGTCCTGACTTTC. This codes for CASSLGRGYSGANVLTF.

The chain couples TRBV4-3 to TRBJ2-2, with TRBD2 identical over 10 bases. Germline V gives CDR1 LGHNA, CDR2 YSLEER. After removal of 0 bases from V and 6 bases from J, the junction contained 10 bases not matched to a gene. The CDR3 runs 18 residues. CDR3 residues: CASSQDPPLAGVPGELFF. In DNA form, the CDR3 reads TGCGCCAGCAGCCAAGATCCACCTCTAGCGGGAGTACCCGGGGAGCTGTTTTTT.

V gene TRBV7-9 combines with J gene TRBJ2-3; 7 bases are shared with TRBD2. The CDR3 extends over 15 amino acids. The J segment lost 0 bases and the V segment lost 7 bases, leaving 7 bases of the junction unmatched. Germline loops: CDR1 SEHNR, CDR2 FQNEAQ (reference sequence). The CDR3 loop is CASKTSTISTDTQYF. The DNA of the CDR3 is TGTGCCAGCAAGACTAGCACAATAAGCACAGATACGCAGTATTTT.

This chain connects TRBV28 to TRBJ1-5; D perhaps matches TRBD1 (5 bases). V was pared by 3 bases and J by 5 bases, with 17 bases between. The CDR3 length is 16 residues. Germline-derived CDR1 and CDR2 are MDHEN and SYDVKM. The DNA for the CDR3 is TGTGCCAGCAGTTTTACGGACACCACGTTTTATCAGCCCCAGCATTTT. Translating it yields CASSFTDTTFYQPQHF.

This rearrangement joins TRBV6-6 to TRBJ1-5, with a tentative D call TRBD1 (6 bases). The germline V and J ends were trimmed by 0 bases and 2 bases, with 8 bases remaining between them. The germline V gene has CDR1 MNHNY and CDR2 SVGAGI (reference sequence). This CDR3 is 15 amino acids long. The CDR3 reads CASSYSGARNQPQHF. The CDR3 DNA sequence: TGTGCCAGCAGTTACTCGGGGGCGCGCAATCAGCCCCAGCATTTT.

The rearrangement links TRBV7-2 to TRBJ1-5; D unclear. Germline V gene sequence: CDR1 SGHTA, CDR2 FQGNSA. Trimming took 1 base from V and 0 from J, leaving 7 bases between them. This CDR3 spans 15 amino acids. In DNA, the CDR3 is TGTGCCAGCAGCTTAGGTCACATTAGCAATCAGCCCCAGCATTTT. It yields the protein CASSLGHISNQPQHF.

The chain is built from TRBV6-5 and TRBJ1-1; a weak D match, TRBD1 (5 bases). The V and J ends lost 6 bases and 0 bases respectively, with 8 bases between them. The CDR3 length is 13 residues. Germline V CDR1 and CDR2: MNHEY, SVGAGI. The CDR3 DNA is TGTGCCAGCAGGGGACTGTTGAACACTGAAGCTTTCTTT. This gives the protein CASRGLLNTEAFF.

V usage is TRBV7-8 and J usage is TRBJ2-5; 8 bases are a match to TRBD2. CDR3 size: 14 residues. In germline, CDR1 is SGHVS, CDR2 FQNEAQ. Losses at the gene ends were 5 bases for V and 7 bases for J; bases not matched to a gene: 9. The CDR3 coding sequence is TGTGCCAGCAGCCCCCGGACTAGCCCTGGGACCCAGTACTTC. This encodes CASSPRTSPGTQYF.

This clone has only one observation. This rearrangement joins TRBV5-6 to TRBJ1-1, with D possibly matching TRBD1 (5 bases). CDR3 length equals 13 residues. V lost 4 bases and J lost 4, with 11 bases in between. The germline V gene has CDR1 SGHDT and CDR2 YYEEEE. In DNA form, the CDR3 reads TGTGCCAGCAGCGGGGCCTCGGGCACTGAAGCTTTCTTT. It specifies CASSGASGTEAFF.

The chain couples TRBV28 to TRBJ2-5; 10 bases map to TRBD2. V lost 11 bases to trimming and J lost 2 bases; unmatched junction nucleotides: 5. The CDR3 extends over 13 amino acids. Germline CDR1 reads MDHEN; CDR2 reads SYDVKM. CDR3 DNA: TGTGCCGGGGGGACTAGCGCACAAGAGACCCAGTACTTC. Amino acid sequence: CAGGTSAQETQYF.

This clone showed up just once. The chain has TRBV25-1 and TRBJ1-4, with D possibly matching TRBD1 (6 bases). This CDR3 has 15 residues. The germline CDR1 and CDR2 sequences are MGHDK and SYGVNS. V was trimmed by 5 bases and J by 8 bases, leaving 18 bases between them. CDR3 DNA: TGTGCCAGCAGTTACGGGGGGGCATCGCGGGAAAAACTGTTTTTT. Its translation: CASSYGGASREKLFF.

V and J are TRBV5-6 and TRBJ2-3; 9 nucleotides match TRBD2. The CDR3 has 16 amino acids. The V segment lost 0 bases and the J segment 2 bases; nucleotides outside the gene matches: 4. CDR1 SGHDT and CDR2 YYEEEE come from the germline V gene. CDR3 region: CASSLDLAGYTDTQYF. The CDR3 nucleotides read TGTGCCAGCAGCTTGGACCTAGCGGGATACACAGATACGCAGTATTTT.

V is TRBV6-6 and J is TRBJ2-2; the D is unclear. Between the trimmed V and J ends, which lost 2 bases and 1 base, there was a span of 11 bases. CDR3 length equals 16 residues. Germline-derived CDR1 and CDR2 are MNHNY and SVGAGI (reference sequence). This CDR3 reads CASSYQWSGNTGELFF. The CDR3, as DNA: TGTGCCAGCAGTTACCAATGGTCGGGGAACACCGGGGAGCTGTTTTTT.

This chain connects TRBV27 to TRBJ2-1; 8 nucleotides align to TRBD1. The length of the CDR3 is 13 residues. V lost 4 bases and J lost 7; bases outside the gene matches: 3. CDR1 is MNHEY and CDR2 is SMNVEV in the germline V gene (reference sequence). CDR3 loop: CASSWTGLNEQFF. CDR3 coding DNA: TGTGCCAGCAGTTGGACAGGGTTGAATGAGCAGTTCTTC.

The DNA for the CDR3 is TGTGCCAGCAGTGAAACGAGGCAGCAGACCTACGAGCAGTACTTC. Protein: CASSETRQQTYEQYF. The chain uses TRBV25-1 and TRBJ2-7, with D unresolved. Germline V gene sequence: CDR1 MGHDK, CDR2 SYGVNS. The V gene lost 2 bases and the J gene lost 2 bases, with 13 bases spanning the gap. The CDR3 has 15 residues.

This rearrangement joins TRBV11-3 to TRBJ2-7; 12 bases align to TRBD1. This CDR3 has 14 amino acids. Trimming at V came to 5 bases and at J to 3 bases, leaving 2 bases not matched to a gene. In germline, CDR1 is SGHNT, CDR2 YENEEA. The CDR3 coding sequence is TGTGCCAGCAGCGGGACAGGGGGCCTCTACGAGCAGTACTTC. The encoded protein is CASSGTGGLYEQYF.